The 9 T cell receptor beta chains presented below share a single source sample, sequenced in a study of shared clonotypes between healthy human individuals. The naive CD8 subset, CD45RO-negative cells positively selected for CCR7, excluded terminally differentiated effector memory CD45RA+ cells. The repertoire was sequenced with immunoSEQ multiplex PCR; TCRdb's copy has only in-frame clones and lacks some. The top ten hold over 0.2% of the sample, which has about 800,000 clones, about 97% seen once. Sequenced input: naive CD8+ T cells sorted from blood. The origin of the receptors is a man under 40 in good health.

The chain couples TRBV9 to TRBJ1-5; the match to TRBD1 covers 7 bases. After removal of 3 bases from V and 4 bases from J, the junction contained 7 bases not matched to a gene. Per the germline V gene, CDR1 is SGDLS and CDR2 is YYNGEE. There are 15 residues in the CDR3. The CDR3 region has the DNA TGTGCCAGCAGCGGCCGGGACAGCTTAAATCAGCCCCAGCATTTT. It yields the protein CASSGRDSLNQPQHF.

The chain combines TRBV4-3 with TRBJ2-7; no firm D call. V was clipped by 0 bases and J by 4 bases, with 7 bases between them. Germline CDR1 reads LGHNA; CDR2 reads YSLEER. This CDR3 region has 13 residues. DNA for the CDR3: TGCGCCAGCAGCCAAGAAACCGAATACGAGCAGTACTTC. It specifies CASSQETEYEQYF.

The V call is TRBV11-2, the J call TRBJ2-5, with 7 bases identical to TRBD1. After removal of 5 bases from V and 1 base from J, the junction contained 4 bases not matched to a gene. Germline V lookup: CDR1 SGHAT, CDR2 FQNNGV. The CDR3 totals 14 residues. In nucleotides, the CDR3 is TGTGCCAGCAGCCCAGGGACAGCCCAAGAGACCCAGTACTTC. It specifies CASSPGTAQETQYF. The full variable domain, completed using reference TRBV11-2 and TRBJ2-5, is EAGVAQSPRYKIIEKRQSVAFWCNPISGHATLYWYQQILGQGPKLLIQFQNNGVVDDSQLPKDRFSAERLKGVDSTLKIQPAKLEDSAVYLCASSPGTAQETQYFGPGTRLLVL.

This rearrangement joins TRBV4-1 to TRBJ2-1; weak D call: TRBD2 (5 bases). The V and J ends lost 1 base and 5 bases respectively, with 18 bases between them. CDR1 and CDR2 from the germline V gene are MGHRA and YSYEKL. The CDR3 contains 17 residues. For the CDR3, the DNA is TGCGCCAGCAGCCAAGCGCTTACGGGGATTATCAACAATGAGCAGTTCTTC. The encoded protein is CASSQALTGIINNEQFF.

The chain carries TRBV9 and TRBJ2-3; D is uncertain. The CDR3 runs 13 residues. Trimming cost V 3 bases and J 2 bases, with 7 bases left between them. Germline CDR1 is SGDLS and CDR2 is YYNGEE. As DNA, the CDR3 is TGTGCCAGCAGCGCATACCTCACAGATACGCAGTATTTT. Translation gives CASSAYLTDTQYF.

CDR3 bases: TGTGCCACCAGCAGAGATCTAGGAGGATATCAGCCCCAGCATTTT. Its translation: CATSRDLGGYQPQHF. V usage is TRBV15 and J usage is TRBJ1-5; D unresolved. The CDR3 is 15 residues long. The ends were cut back, 0 bases at V and 5 bases at J, with 11 bases in the middle. Looked up from germline, CDR1 is LNHNV and CDR2 is YYDKDF (reference sequence).

V is TRBV7-9 and J is TRBJ2-2; D might be TRBD2 (5 bases). Germline lookup yields CDR1 SEHNR and CDR2 FQNEAQ (reference sequence). Trimming cost V 1 base and J 0 bases, with 6 bases left between them. The CDR3 is 15 amino acids. The CDR3 DNA reads TGTGCCAGCAGCTTAGAGGGAGCGAACACCGGGGAGCTGTTTTTT. Residues: CASSLEGANTGELFF.

This chain uses TRBV7-9 with TRBJ2-3, with a weak D call TRBD1 (6 bases). The germline gives CDR1 SEHNR, CDR2 FQNEAQ (reference sequence). The CDR3 contains 14 residues. The ends were cut back, 6 bases at V and 1 base at J, with 11 bases in the middle. CDR3: CASRPRQGTDTQYF. CDR3 in DNA: TGTGCCAGCAGACCCCGACAGGGCACAGATACGCAGTATTTT.

This clone came up once. The chain uses TRBV11-2 and TRBJ2-3; TRBD2 matches at 9 bases. Germline trimming cut 5 bases from V and 7 bases from J; bases unmatched to any gene: 16. CDR1 and CDR2 (germline): SGHAT, FQNNGV. The CDR3 sequence is 17 residues long. The CDR3 sequence: CASSLSRGSGGVYTQYF. CDR3 in DNA: TGTGCCAGCAGCCTCTCCAGGGGTAGCGGGGGAGTTTATACGCAGTATTTT.